Shown below are 14 T cell receptor beta chains from a single sample sequenced in a study of OX40 agonist ivuxolimab in advanced cancers. The table came from immunoSEQ multiplex PCR; TCRdb's copy has only in-frame clones and leaves some out. In the table there are 55,000 to 60,000 clones, roughly 77% of which are singletons. The starting material was CD4+ or CD8+ T cells sorted from blood, obtained in a trial of the OX40 agonist ivuxolimab. These receptors were collected from an adult with an advanced solid tumor such as melanoma, head and neck, liver or kidney cancer.

The chain has TRBV7-7 and TRBJ2-1; perhaps TRBD2 as D (5 bases). CDR1 is SSHAT, CDR2 FNYEAQ, per germline (reference sequence). The CDR3 contains 13 residues. V was cut by 5 bases and J by 9 bases, with 14 bases left in between. The CDR3 DNA sequence: TGTGCCAGCAGCCTAGAAACGGGGTTTGAGCAGTTCTTC. This codes for CASSLETGFEQFF.

The genes are TRBV5-1 and TRBJ1-4, with a weak D call TRBD1 (5 bases). Germline CDR1 SGHRS, CDR2 YFSETQ. The CDR3 spans 15 residues. The V end was cut by 4 bases, the J end by 8 bases, with 18 bases between. CDR3 protein: CASSPTQGYIEKLFF. For the CDR3, the DNA is TGCGCCAGCAGCCCGACGCAGGGCTATATCGAAAAACTGTTTTTT.

CDR3 bases: TGTGCCAGCAGTCCATTACTAGCGGGGAATTCCTACGAGCAGTACTTC. Its protein is CASSPLLAGNSYEQYF. V and J are TRBV27 and TRBJ2-7; 10 positions match TRBD2. Germline-derived CDR1 and CDR2 are MNHEY and SMNVEV (reference sequence). This CDR3 is 16 amino acids long. The V and J ends lost 5 bases and 1 base, in that order; junction bases with no gene match: 8.

The chain uses TRBV18 and TRBJ1-1; a weak D match, TRBD1 (6 bases). V lost 0 bases to trimming and J lost 4 bases, with 12 bases between them. The CDR3 is 15 residues long. Germline CDR1 reads KGHSH; CDR2 reads LQKENI. The CDR3 bases are TGTGCCAGCTCACCACCGAACAGGGCGGCCACTGAAGCTTTCTTT. Translation gives CASSPPNRAATEAFF.

J is TRBJ1-4 and V is TRBV27, with D maybe TRBD1 (5 bases). The CDR3 has 16 amino acids. Germline-derived CDR1 and CDR2 are MNHEY and SMNVEV (reference sequence). V was clipped by 4 bases and J by 0 bases, with 12 bases between them. Here the CDR3 DNA reads TGTGCCAGCAGTTCTGGGGCCTCATCAACTAATGAAAAACTGTTTTTT. Translation gives CASSSGASSTNEKLFF.

This chain connects TRBV29-1 to TRBJ2-5; no clear D. Germline assignment: CDR1 SQVTM and CDR2 ANQGSEA. The ends were cut back, 0 bases at V and 0 bases at J, with 11 bases in the middle. The length of the CDR3 is 15 residues. CDR3 sequence: CSVEDRYSNQETQYF. In nucleotides, the CDR3 is TGCAGCGTTGAAGATCGATACAGTAACCAAGAGACCCAGTACTTC.

The chain joins TRBV6-5 to TRBJ1-5; D is unclear. V was shortened by 2 bases and J by 5 bases, with 7 bases between the two germline ends. Germline CDR1 reads MNHEY; CDR2 reads SVGAGI. This CDR3 comprises 13 residues. DNA for the CDR3: TGTGCCAGCAGTTACGGGCCGGATCAGCCCCAGCATTTT. This codes for CASSYGPDQPQHF.

This rearrangement joins TRBV2 to TRBJ2-7; D uncertain. Trimming shortened V by 4 bases and J by 3 bases, and 7 bases separated the two germline ends. Germline-derived CDR1 and CDR2 are SNHLY and FYNNEI. The CDR3 runs 12 residues. The CDR3 DNA is TGTGCCAGCAGTGTATCAGACTACGAGCAGTACTTC. Encoded protein: CASSVSDYEQYF.

This chain joins TRBV2 and TRBJ2-7; D could derive from TRBD1 or TRBD2 (5 bases each). The CDR3 consists of 14 residues. The V gene lost 7 bases and the J gene lost 0 bases, with 13 bases spanning the gap. CDR1 is SNHLY, CDR2 FYNNEI, per germline. The chain's CDR3 is CASKGTYSSYEQYF. CDR3 DNA: TGTGCCAGCAAGGGGACCTATAGCTCCTACGAGCAGTACTTC.

The chain has TRBV10-1 and TRBJ1-3; D gene unclear. The CDR3 is made up of 14 amino acids. Trimming pared 2 bases from V and 1 base from J, leaving 6 bases between. CDR1 and CDR2 from the germline V gene are WNHNN and SYGVQD (reference sequence). CDR3 coding DNA: TGCGCCAGCAGTGAGCGTGCGTCTGGAAACACCATATATTTT. Encoded protein: CASSERASGNTIYF.

The chain is built from TRBV9 and TRBJ1-2, with TRBD1 matching over 9 bases. CDR3 length equals 16 residues. The germline V gene encodes CDR1 SGDLS and CDR2 YYNGEE. The J segment lost 4 bases and the V segment lost 0 bases, leaving 7 bases of the junction unmatched. As DNA, the CDR3 is TGTGCCAGCAGCGTAGCGGGACAGGGACCCACCTATGGCTACACCTTC. Translation: CASSVAGQGPTYGYTF.

The V gene is TRBV2, the J gene TRBJ1-4, with 9 bases matching TRBD1. The CDR3 has 14 residues. The V segment lost 5 bases and the J segment 5 bases; nucleotides outside the gene matches: 3. Germline V lookup: CDR1 SNHLY, CDR2 FYNNEI. The CDR3 bases are TGTGCCAGCAGTCGACAGGGGGTAAATGAAAAACTGTTTTTT. Amino acids: CASSRQGVNEKLFF. Full variable domain (remainder filled in from reference TRBV2 and TRBJ1-4): EPEVTQTPSHQVTQMGQEVILRCVPISNHLYFYWYRQILGQKVEFLVSFYNNEISEKSEIFDDQFSVERPDGSNFTLKIRSTKLEDSAMYFCASSRQGVNEKLFFGSGTQLSVL.

The genes are TRBV10-1 and TRBJ2-5; 11 bases are a match to TRBD1. Germline CDR1 and CDR2: WNHNN and SYGVQD (reference sequence). The CDR3 is 15 residues long. V shed 2 bases and J 4 bases; nucleotides not matched to a gene: 3. The CDR3 DNA follows: TGCGCCAGCAGTGAGCGGACAGGGGGCAGAGAGACCCAGTACTTC. This sequence encodes CASSERTGGRETQYF.

This sequence joins TRBV5-1 and TRBJ1-4; D remains ambiguous. The V gene's germline CDR1 is SGHRS and CDR2 YFSETQ. V was cut by 0 bases and J by 3 bases, with 9 bases left in between. The CDR3 totals 15 residues. In nucleotides, the CDR3 is TGCGCCAGCAGCTTGGACGGACGGTCTAATGAAAAACTGTTTTTT. This encodes CASSLDGRSNEKLFF. The full variable domain, in which reference TRBV5-1 and TRBJ1-4 provide the parts outside the CDR3, is KAGVTQTPRYLIKTRGQQVTLSCSPISGHRSVSWYQQTPGQGLQFLFEYFSETQRNKGNFPGRFSGRQFSNSRSEMNVSTLELGDSALYLCASSLDGRSNEKLFFGSGTQLSVL.